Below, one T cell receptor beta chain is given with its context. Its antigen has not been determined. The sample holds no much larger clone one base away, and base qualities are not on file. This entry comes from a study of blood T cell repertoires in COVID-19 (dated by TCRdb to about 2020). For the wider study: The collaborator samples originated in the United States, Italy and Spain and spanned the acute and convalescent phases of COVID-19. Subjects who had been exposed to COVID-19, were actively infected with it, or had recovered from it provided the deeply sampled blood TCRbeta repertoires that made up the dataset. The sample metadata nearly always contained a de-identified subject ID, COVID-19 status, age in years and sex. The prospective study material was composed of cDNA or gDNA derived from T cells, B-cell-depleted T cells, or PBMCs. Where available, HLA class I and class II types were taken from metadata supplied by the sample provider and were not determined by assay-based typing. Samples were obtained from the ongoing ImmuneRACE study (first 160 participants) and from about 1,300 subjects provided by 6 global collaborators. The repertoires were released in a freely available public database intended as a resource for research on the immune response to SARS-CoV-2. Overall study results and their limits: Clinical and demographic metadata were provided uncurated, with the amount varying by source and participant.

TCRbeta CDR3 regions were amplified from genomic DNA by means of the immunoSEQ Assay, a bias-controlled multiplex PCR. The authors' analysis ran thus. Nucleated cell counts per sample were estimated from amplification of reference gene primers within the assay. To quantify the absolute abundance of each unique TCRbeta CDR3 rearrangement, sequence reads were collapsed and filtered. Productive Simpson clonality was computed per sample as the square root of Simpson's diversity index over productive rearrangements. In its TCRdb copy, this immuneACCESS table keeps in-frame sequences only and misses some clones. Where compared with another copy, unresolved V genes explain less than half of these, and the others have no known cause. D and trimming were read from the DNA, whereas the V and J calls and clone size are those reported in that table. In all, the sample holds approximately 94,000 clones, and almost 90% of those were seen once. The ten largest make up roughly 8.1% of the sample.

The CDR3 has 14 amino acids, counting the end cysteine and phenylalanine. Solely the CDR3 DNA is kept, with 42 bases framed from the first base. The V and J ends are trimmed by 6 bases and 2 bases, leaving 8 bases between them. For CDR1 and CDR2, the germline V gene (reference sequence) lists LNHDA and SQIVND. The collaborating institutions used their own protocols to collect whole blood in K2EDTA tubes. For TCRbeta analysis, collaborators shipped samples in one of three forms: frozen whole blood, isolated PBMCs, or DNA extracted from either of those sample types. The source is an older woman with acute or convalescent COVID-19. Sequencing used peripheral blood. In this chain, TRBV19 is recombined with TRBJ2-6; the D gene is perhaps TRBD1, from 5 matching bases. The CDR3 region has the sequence CASRAGTGANVLTF. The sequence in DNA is TGTGCCAGTAGGGCAGGGACTGGGGCCAACGTCCTGACTTTC.